Presented here are 30 T cell receptor beta chains from one specimen sequenced in a study of T cells in localized non-small cell lung cancer. Using immunoSEQ multiplex PCR, the repertoire was profiled, and TCRdb retains in-frame clones only, with some absent. The data hold about 78,000 clones, with approximately 84% observed a single time. The input for sequencing was peripheral blood, taken before any cancer treatment. The origin of the receptors is a man between 40 and 70 years old with stage I lung adenocarcinoma.

CDR3 bases: TGTGCCTGGCTAAGGGGGCGTCGGTCGAACACCGGGGAGCTGTTTTTT. This translates into CAWLRGRRSNTGELFF. This chain joins TRBV30 and TRBJ2-2; TRBD1 agrees at 7 bases. V lost 5 bases and J lost 0; bases outside the gene matches: 9. Germline CDR1 GTSNPN, CDR2 SVGIG (reference sequence). This CDR3 has 16 amino acids.

V is TRBV6-6 and J is TRBJ2-7; D is ambiguous. The germline V and J ends were trimmed by 2 bases and 2 bases, with 7 bases remaining between them. Germline V gene sequence: CDR1 MNHNY, CDR2 SVGAGI (reference sequence). This CDR3 region has 13 residues. The CDR3 loop is CASSYSTAYEQYF. Written as DNA, the CDR3 is TGTGCCAGCAGTTACAGCACAGCCTACGAGCAGTACTTC.

V and J are TRBV11-1 and TRBJ2-2; D is unresolved. Germline assignment: CDR1 SGHAT and CDR2 FQDESV (reference sequence). Trimming cost V 4 bases and J 4 bases, with 10 bases left between them. The CDR3 sequence is 14 residues long. CDR3 coding DNA: TGTGCCAGCAGCTCCCGGACCGTCACCGGGGAGCTGTTTTTT. This codes for CASSSRTVTGELFF.

This chain connects TRBV9 to TRBJ2-1, with TRBD2 identical over 9 bases. The CDR3 is 15 residues long. Per germline, CDR1 SGDLS and CDR2 YYNGEE. Losses at the gene ends were 2 bases for V and 3 bases for J; bases not matched to a gene: 3. The CDR3: CASSVLAGNYNEQFF. The DNA for the CDR3 is TGTGCCAGCAGCGTCCTAGCGGGAAACTACAATGAGCAGTTCTTC.

This clone was observed many times. This chain links TRBV29-1 with TRBJ1-5; D call uncertain. The V and J ends lost 5 bases and 2 bases respectively, with 13 bases between them. This CDR3 spans 14 amino acids. Germline lookup yields CDR1 SQVTM and CDR2 ANQGSEA. The CDR3 sequence: CSVSVSLGNQPQHF. The CDR3 DNA reads TGCAGCGTTAGTGTTTCCCTTGGCAATCAGCCCCAGCATTTT.

The chain carries TRBV2 and TRBJ2-3; 8 bases match TRBD1. The CDR3 is 14 residues long. The germline V gene has CDR1 SNHLY and CDR2 FYNNEI. V trimming: 6 bases; J trimming: 1 base; junction bases outside the gene matches: 3. CDR3 bases: TGTGCCAGCAGCGCGGGACAGGGCACAGATACGCAGTATTTT. It translates to CASSAGQGTDTQYF. The variable domain in full, with the rest retrieved from reference TRBV2 and TRBJ2-3, is EPEVTQTPSHQVTQMGQEVILRCVPISNHLYFYWYRQILGQKVEFLVSFYNNEISEKSEIFDDQFSVERPDGSNFTLKIRSTKLEDSAMYFCASSAGQGTDTQYFGPGTRLTVL.

V gene TRBV9 combines with J gene TRBJ2-2; 9 nucleotides agree with TRBD2. Germline assignment: CDR1 SGDLS and CDR2 YYNGEE. The V segment lost 3 bases and the J segment 6 bases; nucleotides outside the gene matches: 12. The CDR3 is 17 residues long. CDR3 sequence (DNA): TGTGCCAGCAGCGGGGATCTAGCGGGATTCGCACCCGGGGAGCTGTTTTTT. This sequence encodes CASSGDLAGFAPGELFF.

The chain carries TRBV4-1 and TRBJ2-3, with a tentative D call TRBD2 (5 bases). The CDR3 totals 16 residues. Trimming pared 1 base from V and 5 bases from J, leaving 16 bases between. Germline CDR1 reads MGHRA; CDR2 reads YSYEKL. The DNA for the CDR3 is TGCGCCAGCAGCCAAGGAAAGAGGGAGTGGGAAGATACGCAGTATTTT. Amino acid sequence: CASSQGKREWEDTQYF.

This chain uses TRBV28 with TRBJ2-7; no clear D. The germline V and J ends were trimmed by 7 bases and 1 base, with 17 bases remaining between them. The CDR3 contains 15 residues. Germline values: CDR1 MDHEN, CDR2 SYDVKM. Here the CDR3 reads CASIQKVAFSYEQYF. The CDR3 DNA sequence: TGTGCCAGCATCCAAAAGGTAGCCTTTTCCTACGAGCAGTACTTC.

This chain joins TRBV28 and TRBJ1-5, with unresolved D. The germline CDR1 and CDR2 sequences are MDHEN and SYDVKM. The CDR3 consists of 12 residues. The V end lost 2 bases, the J end lost 3 bases, and 2 bases lay between the germline ends. As DNA, the CDR3 is TGTGCCAGCAGTTTAACCAATCAGCCCCAGCATTTT. Encoded protein: CASSLTNQPQHF.

The chain uses TRBV18 and TRBJ1-1, with D tentatively TRBD1 (5 bases). Trimming removed 0 bases from V and 4 bases from J, with 9 bases in between. CDR1 and CDR2 (germline): KGHSH, LQKENI. This CDR3 has 14 residues. Written as DNA, the CDR3 is TGTGCCAGCTCACCACCGGGGCCTGCCACTGAAGCTTTCTTT. Translated, it gives CASSPPGPATEAFF.

This chain uses TRBV5-6 with TRBJ1-5; perhaps TRBD1 as D (6 bases). CDR1 SGHDT and CDR2 YYEEEE come from the germline V gene. V lost 2 bases and J lost 2, with 8 bases in between. The CDR3 runs 14 residues. In DNA, the CDR3 is TGTGCCAGCAGCTTCAGACAGGGCAATCAGCCCCAGCATTTT. Its translation is CASSFRQGNQPQHF.

The rearrangement joins TRBV19 to TRBJ2-7; D is perhaps TRBD2 (5 bases). With 4 bases removed from V and 13 bases from J, the gap between germline ends came to 14 bases. Per the germline V gene, CDR1 is LNHDA and CDR2 is SQIVND (reference sequence). The CDR3 extends over 11 amino acids. DNA of the CDR3: TGTGCCAGTAGTAACGGGGAAGCCCTTTACTTC. Translation gives CASSNGEALYF.

The rearrangement joins TRBV5-1 to TRBJ1-3, with unresolved D. CDR1 is SGHRS, CDR2 YFSETQ, per germline. Between the trimmed V and J ends, which lost 0 bases and 7 bases, there was a span of 14 bases. The CDR3 runs to 15 residues. DNA for the CDR3: TGCGCCAGCAGCTTGGGACATAGAAGGCTGAACACCATATATTTT. Amino acids: CASSLGHRRLNTIYF.

DNA of the CDR3: TGTGCCAGCAGCACAACACAGGGGAGCAATCAGCCCCAGCATTTT. The encoded protein is CASSTTQGSNQPQHF. The chain has TRBV7-9 and TRBJ1-5; the match to TRBD1 covers 7 bases. The CDR3 loop spans 15 amino acids. With 5 bases clipped from V and 1 base from J, the junction kept 5 bases outside the gene matches. The germline V gene encodes CDR1 SEHNR and CDR2 FQNEAQ (reference sequence). Combining the CDR3 with reference TRBV7-9 and TRBJ1-5 gives the whole variable domain DTGVSQNPRHKITKRGQNVTFRCDPISEHNRLYWYRQTLGQGPEFLTYFQNEAQLEKSRLLSDRFSAERPKGSFSTLEIQRTEQGDSAMYLCASSTTQGSNQPQHFGDGTRLSIL.

This clone was recorded once. V is TRBV6-5 and J is TRBJ1-2, with TRBD1 matching 8 bases. After removal of 6 bases from V and 4 bases from J, the junction contained 7 bases not matched to a gene. This CDR3 comprises 14 residues. From germline, CDR1 is MNHEY and CDR2 SVGAGI. The CDR3 loop reads CASSKNRGGYGYTF. CDR3 coding DNA: TGTGCCAGCAGCAAGAACAGGGGGGGCTATGGCTACACCTTC.

V gene TRBV14 combines with J gene TRBJ2-7; possible D gene TRBD2, 6 bases. CDR3 length: 13 residues. Trimming pared 4 bases from V and 7 bases from J, leaving 14 bases between. CDR1 is SGHDN, CDR2 FVKESK, per germline. The chain's CDR3 is CASSLRLVREQYF. The CDR3 DNA is TGTGCCAGCAGCCTTCGACTAGTCAGGGAGCAGTACTTC.

The V call is TRBV28, the J call TRBJ1-1; D perhaps matches TRBD1 (6 bases). This CDR3 spans 13 amino acids. The V end lost 6 bases, the J end lost 5 bases, and 13 bases lay between the germline ends. The germline gives CDR1 MDHEN, CDR2 SYDVKM. CDR3 sequence: CASSYRTATEAFF. Written as DNA, the CDR3 is TGTGCCAGCAGCTACCGGACAGCAACTGAAGCTTTCTTT. Using reference TRBV28 and TRBJ1-1 for the parts outside the CDR3, the full variable domain is DVKVTQSSRYLVKRTGEKVFLECVQDMDHENMFWYRQDPGLGLRLIYFSYDVKMKEKGDIPEGYSVSREKKERFSLILESASTNQTSMYLCASSYRTATEAFFGQGTRLTVV.

The chain couples TRBV6-5 to TRBJ1-6, with 7 positions matching TRBD1. V trimming: 2 bases; J trimming: 6 bases; junction bases outside the gene matches: 7. The CDR3 totals 16 residues. Germline CDR1 is MNHEY and CDR2 is SVGAGI. Here the CDR3 reads CASSYGRQGSNSPLHF. The CDR3 DNA sequence: TGTGCCAGCAGTTACGGGAGACAGGGAAGTAATTCACCCCTCCACTTT.

For this clone: One junction end disagrees with the germline gene, perhaps due to a read error. This chain uses TRBV7-7 with TRBJ2-5; 8 nucleotides align to TRBD2. The CDR3 length is 15 residues. CDR1 SSHAT and CDR2 FNYEAQ come from the germline V gene (reference sequence). The CDR3 reads CASSFRIAGSETQYF. The CDR3 DNA is TGTGCTAGCAGCTTTCGGATAGCGGGGTCCGAGACCCAGTACTTC.

The J gene is TRBJ2-7, the V gene TRBV7-2; 8 bases are a match to TRBD2. The germline V gene encodes CDR1 SGHTA and CDR2 FQGNSA. With V trimmed by 4 bases and J by 5 bases, 7 bases remained unmatched. This CDR3 has 14 residues. CDR3 region: CASSSRTSFDEQYF. The CDR3 DNA sequence: TGTGCCAGCAGCTCCCGGACTAGCTTCGACGAGCAGTACTTC.

The V and J genes are TRBV30 and TRBJ2-7; 7 bases align to TRBD2. Germline V gene lookup returns CDR1 GTSNPN and CDR2 SVGIG (reference sequence). Unmatched junction bases numbered 2, after V lost 0 bases and J lost 6 bases. CDR3 length equals 12 residues. The CDR3 reads CAWSVPGGEQYF. CDR3 coding DNA: TGTGCCTGGAGTGTACCGGGGGGCGAGCAGTACTTC.

The chain is built from TRBV6-6 and TRBJ1-5; a possible D gene is TRBD1 (5 bases). This CDR3 is built from 14 residues. CDR1 MNHNY and CDR2 SVGAGI come from the germline V gene (reference sequence). V lost 5 bases, J lost 5 bases, and 13 bases lay in between. The CDR3 spells CASSLTGGHQPQHF. DNA for the CDR3: TGTGCCAGCAGTCTCACGGGGGGACATCAGCCCCAGCATTTT.

The V gene is TRBV27, the J gene TRBJ1-1; the D gene is possibly TRBD1 (5 bases). Germline values: CDR1 MNHEY, CDR2 SMNVEV (reference sequence). The length of the CDR3 is 14 residues. V was shortened by 3 bases and J by 3 bases, with 11 bases between the two germline ends. The CDR3 sequence is CASSFGGDYTEAFF. In nucleotides, the CDR3 is TGTGCCAGCAGTTTTGGAGGGGATTACACTGAAGCTTTCTTT.

This clone was detected once. For the CDR3, the DNA is TGTGCCACCTCGACAGGGGCCGAAGCAGACTCCTACGAGCAGTACTTC. Translating it yields CATSTGAEADSYEQYF. The chain has TRBV19 and TRBJ2-7, with 8 bases fitting TRBD1. This CDR3 contains 16 residues. CDR1 and CDR2 (germline): LNHDA, SQIVND (reference sequence). J was trimmed by 0 bases and V by 10 bases; bases with no gene match: 14.

The V gene is TRBV27, the J gene TRBJ1-2; no definite D call. This CDR3 region has 15 residues. Looked up from germline, CDR1 is MNHEY and CDR2 is SMNVEV (reference sequence). V shed 4 bases and J shed 8 bases, with 20 bases lying between them. The CDR3: CASSSSKGEAGGYTF. The CDR3 bases are TGTGCCAGCAGTTCCTCGAAGGGCGAGGCGGGCGGCTACACCTTC.

The CDR3: CASSYVGGPQETQYF. The CDR3 DNA reads TGTGCCAGCTCATACGTCGGGGGGCCCCAAGAGACCCAGTACTTC. The rearrangement joins TRBV18 to TRBJ2-5; a weak D match, TRBD2 (7 bases). Germline loops: CDR1 KGHSH, CDR2 LQKENI. This CDR3 contains 15 residues. Trimming left V 5 bases short and J 1 base short, with 14 bases between.

The J gene is TRBJ2-2, the V gene TRBV9; possible D gene TRBD1, 5 bases. V dropped 2 bases and J dropped 1 base, with 6 bases sitting between them. This CDR3 region has 14 residues. Germline V gene sequence: CDR1 SGDLS, CDR2 YYNGEE. As DNA, the CDR3 is TGTGCCAGCAGCGTTCAGGGGAACACCGGGGAGCTGTTTTTT. The encoded protein is CASSVQGNTGELFF. Filled out from reference TRBV9 and TRBJ2-2, the complete variable domain reads DSGVTQTPKHLITATGQRVTLRCSPRSGDLSVYWYQQSLDQGLQFLIQYYNGEERAKGNILERFSAQQFPDLHSELNLSSLELGDSALYFCASSVQGNTGELFFGEGSRLTVL.

The V gene is TRBV9, the J gene TRBJ2-6, with D hard to call. V gave up 0 bases and J gave up 0 bases, with 10 bases separating them. CDR1 SGDLS and CDR2 YYNGEE come from the germline V gene. The CDR3 runs 17 residues. In nucleotides, the CDR3 is TGTGCCAGCAGCGTAGGTGGCCCGCTCTCTGGGGCCAACGTCCTGACTTTC. Encoded protein: CASSVGGPLSGANVLTF.

V usage is TRBV6-5 and J usage is TRBJ2-5; D is uncertain. V lost 8 bases to trimming and J lost 2 bases, with 3 bases between them. Germline V lookup: CDR1 MNHEY, CDR2 SVGAGI. CDR3 length: 10 amino acids. CDR3 bases: TGTGCCAGCGGTCAAGAGACCCAGTACTTC. This translates into CASGQETQYF.